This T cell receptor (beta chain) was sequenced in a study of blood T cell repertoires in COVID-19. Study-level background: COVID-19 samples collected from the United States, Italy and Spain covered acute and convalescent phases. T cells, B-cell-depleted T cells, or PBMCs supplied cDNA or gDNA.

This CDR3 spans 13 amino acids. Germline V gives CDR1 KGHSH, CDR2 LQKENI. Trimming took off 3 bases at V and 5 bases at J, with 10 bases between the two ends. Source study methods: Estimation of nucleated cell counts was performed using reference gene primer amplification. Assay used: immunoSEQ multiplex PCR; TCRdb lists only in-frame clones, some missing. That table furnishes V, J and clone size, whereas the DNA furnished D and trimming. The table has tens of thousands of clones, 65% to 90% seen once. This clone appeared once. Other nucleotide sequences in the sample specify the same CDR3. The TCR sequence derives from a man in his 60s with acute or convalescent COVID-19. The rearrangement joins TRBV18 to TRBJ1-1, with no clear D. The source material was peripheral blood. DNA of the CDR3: TGTGCCAGCTCACCGGAGCGGGGAACTGAAGCTTTCTTT. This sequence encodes CASSPERGTEAFF.